The clone carrying this T cell receptor (beta chain) was detected only once. An end of the junction does not agree with germline; a read error may underlie this. Germline V gives CDR1 GTSNPN, CDR2 SVGIG (reference sequence). This CDR3 contains 10 residues. The sample belongs to a study of blood T cell repertoires in COVID-19. The overall study: Both acute and convalescent COVID-19 samples were obtained from the United States, Italy and Spain. Sources were T cells, B-cell-depleted T cells, or PBMCs; the material itself was cDNA or gDNA.

Here immunoSEQ multiplex PCR was the method, and the copy in TCRdb shows in-frame clones only, minus some. The table shows some 200,000 clones, with about 89% occurring only once. The sequenced sample was peripheral blood. The source of this sequence is a man aged 40-50 years with active or convalescent COVID-19. The chain carries TRBV30 and TRBJ1-2, with D hard to call. CDR3 region: CAWSLSDFNF. The CDR3 DNA follows: TGTGCCTGGAGCTTATCGGACTTCAACTTC. The whole variable domain, remainder taken from reference TRBV30 and TRBJ1-2, is SQTIHQWPATLVQPVGSPLSLECTVEGTSNPNLYWYRQAAGRGLQLLFYSVGIGQISSEVPQNLSASRPQDRQFILSSKKLLLSDSGFYLCAWSLSDFNFGSGTRLTVV.